One and the same sample provided the 2 T cell receptor beta chains below, sequenced in a study of OX40 agonist ivuxolimab in advanced cancers. Sequencing was performed with immunoSEQ multiplex PCR; in TCRdb, only in-frame clones are kept and a portion is missing. The repertoire holds tens of thousands of clones, with about 89% as singletons. The sequencing here drew on CD4+ or CD8+ T cells sorted from blood, taken in a trial of the OX40 agonist ivuxolimab. Source of these receptors: an adult with an advanced solid tumor such as melanoma, head and neck, liver or kidney cancer.

The chain employs TRBV11-2 and TRBJ1-1; the D gene is possibly TRBD1 (6 bases). The CDR3 loop spans 13 amino acids. Trimming pared 5 bases from V and 1 base from J, leaving 8 bases between. CDR1 and CDR2 (germline): SGHAT, FQNNGV. In DNA form, the CDR3 reads TGTGCCAGCAGCCCGGGACAGAACACTGAAGCTTTCTTT. Translating gives CASSPGQNTEAFF.

The chain employs TRBV19 and TRBJ1-5, with 8 bases lining up with TRBD1. The germline CDR1 and CDR2 sequences are LNHDA and SQIVND (reference sequence). This CDR3 is built from 15 residues. The ends lost 2 bases at V and 6 bases at J; junction bases unmatched: 6. This CDR3 is CASSISQGARQPQHF. The DNA of the CDR3 is TGTGCCAGTAGTATAAGCCAGGGGGCGCGTCAGCCCCAGCATTTT.